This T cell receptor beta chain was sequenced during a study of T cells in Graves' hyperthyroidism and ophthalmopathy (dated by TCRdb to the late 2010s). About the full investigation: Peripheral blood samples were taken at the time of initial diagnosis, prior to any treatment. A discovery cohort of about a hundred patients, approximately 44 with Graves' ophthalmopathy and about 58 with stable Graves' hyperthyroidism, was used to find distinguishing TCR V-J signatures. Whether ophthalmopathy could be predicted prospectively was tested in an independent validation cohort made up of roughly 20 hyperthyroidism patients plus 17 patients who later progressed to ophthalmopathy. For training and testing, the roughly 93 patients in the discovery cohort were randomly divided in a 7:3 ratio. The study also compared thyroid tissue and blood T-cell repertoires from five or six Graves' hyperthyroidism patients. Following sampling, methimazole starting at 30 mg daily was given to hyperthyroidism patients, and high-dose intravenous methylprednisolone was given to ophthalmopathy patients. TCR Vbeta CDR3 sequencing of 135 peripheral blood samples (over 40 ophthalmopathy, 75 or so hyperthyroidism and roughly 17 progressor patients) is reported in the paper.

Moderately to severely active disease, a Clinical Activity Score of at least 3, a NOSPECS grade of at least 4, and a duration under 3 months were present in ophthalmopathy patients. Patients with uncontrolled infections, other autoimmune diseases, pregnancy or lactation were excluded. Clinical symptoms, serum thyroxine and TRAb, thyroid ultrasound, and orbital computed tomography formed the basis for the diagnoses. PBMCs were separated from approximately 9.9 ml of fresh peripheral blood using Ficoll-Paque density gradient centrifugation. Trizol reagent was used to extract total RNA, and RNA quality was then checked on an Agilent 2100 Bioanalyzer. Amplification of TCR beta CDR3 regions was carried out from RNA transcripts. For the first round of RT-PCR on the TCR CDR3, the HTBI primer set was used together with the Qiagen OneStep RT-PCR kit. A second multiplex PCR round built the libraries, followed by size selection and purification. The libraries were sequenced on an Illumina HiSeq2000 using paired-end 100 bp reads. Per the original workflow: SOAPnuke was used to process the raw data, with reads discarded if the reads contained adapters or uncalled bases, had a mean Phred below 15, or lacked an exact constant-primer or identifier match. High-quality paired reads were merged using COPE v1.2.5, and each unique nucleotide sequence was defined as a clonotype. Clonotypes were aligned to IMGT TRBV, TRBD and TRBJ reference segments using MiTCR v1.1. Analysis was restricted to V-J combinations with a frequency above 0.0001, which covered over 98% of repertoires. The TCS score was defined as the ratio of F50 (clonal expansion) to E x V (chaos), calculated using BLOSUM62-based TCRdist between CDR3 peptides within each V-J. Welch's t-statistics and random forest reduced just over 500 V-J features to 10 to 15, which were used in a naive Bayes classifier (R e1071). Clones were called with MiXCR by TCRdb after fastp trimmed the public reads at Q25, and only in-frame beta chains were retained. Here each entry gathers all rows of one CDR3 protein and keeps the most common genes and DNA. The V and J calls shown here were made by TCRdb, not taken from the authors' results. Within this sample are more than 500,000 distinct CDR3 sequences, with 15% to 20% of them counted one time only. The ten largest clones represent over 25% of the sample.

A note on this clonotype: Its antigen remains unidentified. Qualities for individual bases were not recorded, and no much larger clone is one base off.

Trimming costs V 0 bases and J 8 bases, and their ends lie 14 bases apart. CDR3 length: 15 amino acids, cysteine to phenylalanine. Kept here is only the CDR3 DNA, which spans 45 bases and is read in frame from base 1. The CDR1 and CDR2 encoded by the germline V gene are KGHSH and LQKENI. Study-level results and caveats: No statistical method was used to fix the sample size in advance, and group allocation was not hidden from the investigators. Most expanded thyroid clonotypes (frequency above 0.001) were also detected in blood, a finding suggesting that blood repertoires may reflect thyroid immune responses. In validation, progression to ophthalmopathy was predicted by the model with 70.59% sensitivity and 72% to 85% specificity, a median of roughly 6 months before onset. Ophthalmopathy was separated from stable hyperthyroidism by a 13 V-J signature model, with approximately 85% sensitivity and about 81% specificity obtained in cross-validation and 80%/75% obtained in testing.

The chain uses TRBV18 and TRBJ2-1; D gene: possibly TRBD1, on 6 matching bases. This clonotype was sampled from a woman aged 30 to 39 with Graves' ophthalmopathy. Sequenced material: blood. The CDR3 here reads CASSPPQGHLDEQFF. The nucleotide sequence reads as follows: TGTGCCAGCTCACCACCCCAGGGGCATTTGGATGAGCAGTTCTTC.